This TCR beta chain was recorded in a study of CD8+CD57+ T cells in acquired aplastic anemia. Previously, flow cytometry had revealed CD8+CD57+ cell expansion in the patients chosen for sequencing. The study profiled TCR beta VDJ and CDR3 using genomic DNA as template. MiXCR, run by TCRdb on the reads, gives a single entry per CDR3 protein. The table lists roughly 290,000 distinct CDR3 sequences, about 50% of them singletons. In this sample, this clonotype turned up once. V dropped 3 bases and J dropped 4 bases, with 13 bases sitting between them. The CDR3 length is 14 residues. The germline CDR1 and CDR2 sequences are LNHNV and YYDKDF (reference sequence).

The sample comprised sorted CD4+, CD8+, or CD8+CD57+ T cells (not recorded which) from PBMCs. This receptor was identified in a human donor with aplastic anemia. The chain joins TRBV15 to TRBJ2-7; D is uncertain. CDR3 loop: CATSRDRKAYEQYF. As DNA, the CDR3 is TGTGCCACCAGCAGGGATCGGAAAGCTTACGAGCAGTACTTC. The full variable domain, with the rest looked up from reference TRBV15 and TRBJ2-7, is DAMVIQNPRYQVTQFGKPVTLSCSQTLNHNVMYWYQQKSSQAPKLLFHYYDKDFNNEADTPDNFQSRRPNTSFCFLDIRSPGLGDTAMYLCATSRDRKAYEQYFGPGTRLTVT.